This T cell receptor (beta chain) was found in a study of pediatric ulcerative colitis. The study, taken as a whole, reports: Blood-rectal clonal overlap within each person was significantly higher in ulcerative colitis patients than controls.

To note about this clone: Its antigen remains unknown. The same CDR3 can be traced to other DNA sequences in this sample.

Each sample received Survey-level depth of up to 500,000 reads. Clones were read by immunoSEQ multiplex PCR, and TCRdb kept only the in-frame ones, dropping some. The sample includes around 64,000 clones, just over 75% of them seen just once. This CDR3 region has 14 residues. Germline V gene data show CDR1 as SGDLS and CDR2 as YYNGEE. V gave up 2 bases and J gave up 0 bases, with 6 bases separating them. The chain couples TRBV9 to TRBJ1-5; D unclear. The sequenced sample was blood. The receptor's source is a boy aged 5-17 years with moderate ulcerative colitis. CDR3 loop: CASSVTDSNQPQHF. CDR3 sequence (DNA): TGTGCCAGCAGCGTCACAGATAGCAATCAGCCCCAGCATTTT.